What follows is one T cell receptor beta chain and its context. Its specificity is not known. Unique molecular identifiers were used to barcode this TCRbeta library. In TCRdb, the PCR reads were re-called with MiXCR into one record per CDR3 protein. The data contain some 830,000 distinct CDR3 sequences, roughly 15% of them singletons. This sample was included in a study of T-cell reconstitution after alpha-beta-depleted transplantation in children. Whole-study results and caveats: Several hundred rapidly expanded clones from non-depleted graft cells reportedly supplied alpha-beta T cells about two months post-transplant. Hyperexpanded clones declined; after one year, newly produced T cells mostly supplied diversity. Elevated TCRbeta diversity at day 60 was traced, in some patients, to surviving recipient T cells and thymic progenitors.

Trimming left V 0 bases short and J 5 bases short, with 3 bases between. The length of the CDR3 is 11 residues. Germline loops: CDR1 GTSNPN, CDR2 SVGIG (reference sequence). The sequence derives from a male patient under 18 who had a stem cell transplant for acute lymphoblastic leukemia, so the T cells may come from the graft donor. This chain connects TRBV30 to TRBJ2-3; D unclear. Sequences were derived from PBMCs, mostly from graft donor cells, sampled 360 days after TCRalphabeta/CD19-depleted stem cell transplant. The CDR3 sequence: CAWSVGDTQYF. The DNA for the CDR3 is TGTGCCTGGAGTGTCGGAGATACGCAGTATTTT.